This T cell receptor beta chain emerged from a study of molecular identifiers for immune sequencing clone quantification. General study results and limits: Clones above 20 RNA copies contained over 98% of effector molecules but under 1% of naive ones.

Both previously described methods and listed TCR primers were employed to make bulk TCR libraries. TCRdb analysed the PCR reads with MiXCR anew, one entry per CDR3 protein. The data contain 300,000 to 400,000 distinct CDR3 sequences, around 21% of them singletons. This clonotype was found many times. Its target is not known. The source material was naive CD8+ T cells from blood, with Jurkat cell RNA spiked in. The subset: FACS-sorted CD8+CD4-CCR7+CD45RA+ naive T cells. The origin of this receptor is a human donor in good health. Some libraries in this study had Jurkat cell RNA spiked in.

CDR3 sequence reads: CASSYLHSGANVLTF. CDR3 sequence (DNA): TGTGCCAGCAGTTACTTGCACTCTGGGGCCAACGTCCTGACTTTC. The chain combines TRBV6-6 with TRBJ2-6; D gene unclear. CDR3 size: 15 residues. Germline-derived CDR1 and CDR2 are MNHNY and SVGAGI (reference sequence). Trimming removed 1 base from V and 0 bases from J, with 4 bases in between.